Listed below are T cell receptor beta chains from one sample, sequenced in a study of beta chain features in type 1 diabetes. Sequenced by immunoSEQ multiplex PCR; TCRdb stores in-frame clones only, minus some. The table shows roughly 330,000 clones, with approximately 13% occurring only once. What was sequenced was naive CD4+ T cells from blood. The source of these receptors is a woman under 30 with type 1 diabetes. The conserved cysteine and the conserved F or W are not part of the CDR3 here. Rows give clone size only sometimes, using once, few, many, or a class for an expanded clone.

abundance: few
v_gene: TRBV29-1
CDR3aa: SVSPTSGDQETQY

abundance: .
v_gene: TRBV19
CDR3aa: ASSMGWGGPGANVLT

abundance: few
v_gene: TRBV27
CDR3aa: ASRHRPPTDTQY

abundance: few
v_gene: TRBV11-2
CDR3aa: ASTTGYPDTQY

abundance: few
v_gene: TRBV7-9
CDR3aa: ATSWGREIEDTQY

abundance: .
v_gene: TRBV9
CDR3aa: ASSVGGTGNTGELF

abundance: .
v_gene: TRBV18
CDR3aa: ASSQQVNTEAF

abundance: few
v_gene: TRBV5-1
CDR3aa: ASSFRLAGDIQY

abundance: few
v_gene: TRBV11-1
CDR3aa: ASSPPGNPYEQY

abundance: few
v_gene: TRBV6-6
CDR3aa: ASSPAGGTDTQY

abundance: .
v_gene: TRBV7-2
CDR3aa: ASSPLGTTKNIQY

abundance: few
v_gene: TRBV10-3
CDR3aa: ATGTSGSQYEQY

abundance: few
v_gene: TRBV18
CDR3aa: ASSPSKGGLYNEQF

abundance: .
v_gene: TRBV7-3
CDR3aa: ASSLQGPNTEAF

abundance: .
v_gene: TRBV19
CDR3aa: ASRPGTALETQY

abundance: .
v_gene: TRBV28
CDR3aa: ASSLSRGDNTGELF

abundance: .
v_gene: TRBV5-1
CDR3aa: ASSLILAGANEQF

abundance: few
v_gene: TRBV4-3
CDR3aa: ASSQGSGGNYGYT

abundance: many
v_gene: TRBV29-1
CDR3aa: SVEDRAKEQF

abundance: few
v_gene: TRBV9
CDR3aa: ASSALNEQF

abundance: few
v_gene: TRBV18
CDR3aa: ASSQLPSHDEQF

abundance: .
v_gene: TRBV9
CDR3aa: ASSRSWDYSWEQY